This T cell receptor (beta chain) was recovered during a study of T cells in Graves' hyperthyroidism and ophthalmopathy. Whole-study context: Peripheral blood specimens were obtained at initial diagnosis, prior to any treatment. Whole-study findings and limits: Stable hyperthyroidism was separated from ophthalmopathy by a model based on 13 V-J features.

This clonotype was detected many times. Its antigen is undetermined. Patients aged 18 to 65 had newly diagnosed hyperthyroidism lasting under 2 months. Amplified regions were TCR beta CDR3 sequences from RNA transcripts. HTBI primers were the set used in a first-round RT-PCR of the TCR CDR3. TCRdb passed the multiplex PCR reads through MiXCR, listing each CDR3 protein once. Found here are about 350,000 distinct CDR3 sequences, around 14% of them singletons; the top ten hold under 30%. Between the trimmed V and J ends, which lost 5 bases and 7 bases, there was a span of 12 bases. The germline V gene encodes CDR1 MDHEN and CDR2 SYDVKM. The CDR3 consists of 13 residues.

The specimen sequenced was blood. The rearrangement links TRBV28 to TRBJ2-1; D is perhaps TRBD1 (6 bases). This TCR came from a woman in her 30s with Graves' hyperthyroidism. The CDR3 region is CASSTPDRNEQFF. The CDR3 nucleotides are TGTGCCAGCAGTACCCCGGACAGAAATGAGCAGTTCTTC.